The TCR beta chain under discussion was sequenced for a study of T-cell memory formation after mild COVID-19. Study-level information: TCR clusters were mostly donor specific.

This clonotype was picked up a small number of times. V was pared by 3 bases and J by 4 bases, with 10 bases between. The germline CDR1 and CDR2 sequences are MRHNA and SNTAGT. CDR3 length equals 14 residues. One entry per CDR3 protein results from TCRdb running MiXCR on the 5' RACE reads. Of tens of thousands of distinct CDR3 sequences in the sample, approximately 15% were seen once. The sample taken for sequencing was PBMCs or a T cell subset sorted from them (not recorded which). V gene TRBV6-4 combines with J gene TRBJ2-1; possible D gene TRBD2, 5 bases. The clonotype comes from an adult woman who had mild COVID-19 (a few samples of this study predate the infection). Cell type and time point are not known. CDR3 region: CASSEFGEYNEQFF. The CDR3 DNA reads as TGTGCCAGCAGTGAGTTTGGGGAGTACAATGAGCAGTTCTTC.